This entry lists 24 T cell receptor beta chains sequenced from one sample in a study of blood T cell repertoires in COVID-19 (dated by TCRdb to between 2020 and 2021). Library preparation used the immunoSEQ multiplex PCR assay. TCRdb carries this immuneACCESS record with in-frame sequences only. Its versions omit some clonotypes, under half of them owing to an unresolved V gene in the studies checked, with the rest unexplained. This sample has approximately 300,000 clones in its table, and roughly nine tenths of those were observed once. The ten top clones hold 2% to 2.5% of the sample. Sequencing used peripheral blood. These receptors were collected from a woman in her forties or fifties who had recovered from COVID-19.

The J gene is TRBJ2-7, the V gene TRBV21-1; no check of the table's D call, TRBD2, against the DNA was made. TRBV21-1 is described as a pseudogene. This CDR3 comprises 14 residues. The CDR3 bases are TGTGCCAGCAGCAAAGAACTAGCGGGAGGCGAGCAGTACTTC. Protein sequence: CASSKELAGGEQYF.

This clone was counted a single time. Written as DNA, the CDR3 is TGTGCCAGCAGTCCGGAGGTCACAGGGAGTTCACCCCTCCACTTT. Its translation: CASSPEVTGSSPLHF. The V call is TRBV7-6, the J call TRBJ1-6, with D perhaps TRBD1 (6 bases). The ends were cut back, 6 bases at V and 9 bases at J, with 18 bases in the middle. Germline assignment: CDR1 SGHVS and CDR2 FNYEAQ. CDR3 length equals 15 residues.

This CDR3 is CASSLGTGGAYGYTF. The CDR3 nucleotides are TGTGCCAGCAGCTTGGGGACAGGGGGCGCGTATGGCTACACCTTC. The chain carries TRBV5-6 and TRBJ1-2, with 11 positions matching TRBD1. V lost 0 bases, J lost 5 bases, and 3 bases stayed unmatched. Germline values: CDR1 SGHDT, CDR2 YYEEEE. CDR3 length equals 15 residues.

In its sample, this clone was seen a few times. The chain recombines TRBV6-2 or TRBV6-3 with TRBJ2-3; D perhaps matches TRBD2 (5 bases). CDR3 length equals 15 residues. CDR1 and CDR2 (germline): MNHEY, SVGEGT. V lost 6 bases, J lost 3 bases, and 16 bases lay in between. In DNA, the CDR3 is TGTGCCAGCAGCTCAATAGAGGGCCGAACAGATACGCAGTATTTT. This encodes CASSSIEGRTDTQYF.

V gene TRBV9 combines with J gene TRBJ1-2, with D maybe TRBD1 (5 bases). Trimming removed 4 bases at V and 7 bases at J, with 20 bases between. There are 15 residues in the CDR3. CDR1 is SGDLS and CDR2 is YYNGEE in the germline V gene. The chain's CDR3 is CASSRGGRERGGYTF. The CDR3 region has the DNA TGTGCCAGCAGCCGGGGAGGCCGCGAAAGGGGTGGCTACACCTTC.

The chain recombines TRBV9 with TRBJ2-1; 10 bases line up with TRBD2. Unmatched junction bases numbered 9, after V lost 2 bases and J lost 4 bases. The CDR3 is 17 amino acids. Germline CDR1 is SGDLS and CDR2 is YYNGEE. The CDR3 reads CASSVGSGGSQYNEQFF. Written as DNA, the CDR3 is TGTGCCAGCAGCGTCGGTAGCGGGGGGTCCCAATACAATGAGCAGTTCTTC.

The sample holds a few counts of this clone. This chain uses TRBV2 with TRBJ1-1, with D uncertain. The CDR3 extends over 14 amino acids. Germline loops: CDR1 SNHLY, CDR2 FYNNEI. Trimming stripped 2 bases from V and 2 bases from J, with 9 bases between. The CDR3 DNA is TGTGCCAGCAGTGAAAATGAGGTTAACACTGAAGCTTTCTTT. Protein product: CASSENEVNTEAFF.

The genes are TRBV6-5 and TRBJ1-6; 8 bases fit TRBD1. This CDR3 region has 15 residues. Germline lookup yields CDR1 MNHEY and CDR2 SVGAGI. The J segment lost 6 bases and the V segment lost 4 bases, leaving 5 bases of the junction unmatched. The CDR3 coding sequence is TGTGCCAGCAGTTCGGACAGGGCGTCTAATTCACCCCTCCACTTT. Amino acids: CASSSDRASNSPLHF.

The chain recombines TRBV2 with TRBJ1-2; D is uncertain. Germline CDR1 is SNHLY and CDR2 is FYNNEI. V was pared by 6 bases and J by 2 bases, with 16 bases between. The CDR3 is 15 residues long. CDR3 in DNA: TGTGCCAGCAGGGCGGAGGGTTTTAGGAACTATGGCTACACCTTC. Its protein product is CASRAEGFRNYGYTF.

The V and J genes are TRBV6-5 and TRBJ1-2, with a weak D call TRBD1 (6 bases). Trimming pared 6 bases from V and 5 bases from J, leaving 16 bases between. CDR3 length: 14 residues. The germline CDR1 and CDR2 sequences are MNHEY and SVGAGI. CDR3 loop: CASRVRQVEYGYTF. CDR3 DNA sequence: TGTGCCAGCAGGGTTCGACAGGTTGAATATGGCTACACCTTC.

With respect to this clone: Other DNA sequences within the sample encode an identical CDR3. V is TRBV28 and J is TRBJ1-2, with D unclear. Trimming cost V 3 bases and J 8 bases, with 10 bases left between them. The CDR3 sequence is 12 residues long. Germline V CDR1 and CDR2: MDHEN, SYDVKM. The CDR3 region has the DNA TGTGCCAGCAGTTTTCGCGGTGGGGGCTACACCTTC. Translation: CASSFRGGGYTF.

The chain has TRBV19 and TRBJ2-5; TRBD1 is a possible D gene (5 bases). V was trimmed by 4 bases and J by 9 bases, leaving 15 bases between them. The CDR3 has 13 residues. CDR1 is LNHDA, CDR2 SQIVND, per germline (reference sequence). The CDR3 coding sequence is TGTGCCAGTAGTACCCTCACAGGTCTGGCCCAGTACTTC. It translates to CASSTLTGLAQYF.

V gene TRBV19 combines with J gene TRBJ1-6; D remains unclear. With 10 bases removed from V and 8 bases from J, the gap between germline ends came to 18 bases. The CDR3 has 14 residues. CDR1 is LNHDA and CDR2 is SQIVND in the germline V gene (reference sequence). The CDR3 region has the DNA TGTGCCACCCAGCGAAGGAGCGTGGATTCACCCCTCCACTTT. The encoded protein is CATQRRSVDSPLHF.

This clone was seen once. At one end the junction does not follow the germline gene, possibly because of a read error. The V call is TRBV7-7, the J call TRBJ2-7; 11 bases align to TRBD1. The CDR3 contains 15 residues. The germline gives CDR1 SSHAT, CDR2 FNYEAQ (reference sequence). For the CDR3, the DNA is TGTGCTAGCAGCCTGACCGGGACAGGGGGAGATGAGCAGTACTTC. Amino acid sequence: CASSLTGTGGDEQYF.

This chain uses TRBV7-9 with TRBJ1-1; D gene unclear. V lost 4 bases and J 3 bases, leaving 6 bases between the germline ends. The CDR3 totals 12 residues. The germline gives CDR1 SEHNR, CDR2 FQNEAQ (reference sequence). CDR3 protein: CASSWSYTEAFF. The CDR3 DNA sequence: TGTGCCAGCAGCTGGAGTTACACTGAAGCTTTCTTT.

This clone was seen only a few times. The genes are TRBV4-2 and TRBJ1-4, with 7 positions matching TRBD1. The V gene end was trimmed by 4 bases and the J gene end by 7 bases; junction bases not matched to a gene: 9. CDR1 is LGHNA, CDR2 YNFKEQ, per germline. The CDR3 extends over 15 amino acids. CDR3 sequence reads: CASSREDRAGEKLFF. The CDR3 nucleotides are TGTGCCAGCAGCCGGGAAGACAGGGCTGGTGAAAAACTGTTTTTT.

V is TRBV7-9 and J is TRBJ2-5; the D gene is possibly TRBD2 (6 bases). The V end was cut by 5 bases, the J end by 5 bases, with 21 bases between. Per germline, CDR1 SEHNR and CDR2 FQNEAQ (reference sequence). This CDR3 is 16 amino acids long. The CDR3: CASSPDLRGGRETQYF. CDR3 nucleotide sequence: TGTGCCAGCAGCCCAGATTTACGTGGAGGGCGGGAGACCCAGTACTTC. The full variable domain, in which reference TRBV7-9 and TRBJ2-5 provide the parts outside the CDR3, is DTGVSQNPRHKITKRGQNVTFRCDPISEHNRLYWYRQTLGQGPEFLTYFQNEAQLEKSRLLSDRFSAERPKGSFSTLEIQRTEQGDSAMYLCASSPDLRGGRETQYFGPGTRLLVL.

This CDR3 reads CASSYDYTGNTIYF. DNA for the CDR3: TGTGCCAGCAGTTACGACTATACTGGAAACACCATATATTTT. This chain connects TRBV6-5 to TRBJ1-3; D is uncertain. V gave up 2 bases and J gave up 2 bases, with 7 bases separating them. This CDR3 comprises 14 residues. Per germline, CDR1 MNHEY and CDR2 SVGAGI.

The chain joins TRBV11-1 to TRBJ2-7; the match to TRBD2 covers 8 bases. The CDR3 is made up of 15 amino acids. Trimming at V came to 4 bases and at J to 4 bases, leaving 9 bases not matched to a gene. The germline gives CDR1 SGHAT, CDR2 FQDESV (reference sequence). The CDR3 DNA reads TGTGCCAGCAGCTCGTTAGGACTAGCCCCATACGAGCAGTACTTC. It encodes CASSSLGLAPYEQYF. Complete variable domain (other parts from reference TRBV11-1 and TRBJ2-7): EAEVAQSPRYKITEKSQAVAFWCDPISGHATLYWYRQILGQGPELLVQFQDESVVDDSQLPKDRFSAERLKGVDSTLKIQPAELGDSAMYLCASSSLGLAPYEQYFGPGTRLTVT.

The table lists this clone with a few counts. DNA of the CDR3: TGTGCCAGCAGCTCCACTAGCGGGGGGACCTACGAGCAGTACTTC. Protein: CASSSTSGGTYEQYF. V and J are TRBV5-8 and TRBJ2-7; 12 bases fit TRBD2. The CDR3 runs to 15 residues. Germline V gene lookup returns CDR1 SGHTS and CDR2 YDEGEE. Trimming took 3 bases from V and 2 from J; bases not matched to a gene: 3.

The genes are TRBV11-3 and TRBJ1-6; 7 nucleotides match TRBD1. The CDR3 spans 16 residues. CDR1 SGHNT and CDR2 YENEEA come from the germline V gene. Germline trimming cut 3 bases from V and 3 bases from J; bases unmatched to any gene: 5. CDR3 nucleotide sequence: TGTGCCAGCAGCTTGGGGGCAGGGGGCTATAATTCACCCCTCCACTTT. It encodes CASSLGAGGYNSPLHF.

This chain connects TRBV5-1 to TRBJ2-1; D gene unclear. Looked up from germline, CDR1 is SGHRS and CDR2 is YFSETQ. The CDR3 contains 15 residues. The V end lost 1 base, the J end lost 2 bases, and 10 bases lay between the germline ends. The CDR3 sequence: CASSLSPGTYNEQFF. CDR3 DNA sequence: TGCGCCAGCAGCTTGTCTCCAGGAACCTACAATGAGCAGTTCTTC.

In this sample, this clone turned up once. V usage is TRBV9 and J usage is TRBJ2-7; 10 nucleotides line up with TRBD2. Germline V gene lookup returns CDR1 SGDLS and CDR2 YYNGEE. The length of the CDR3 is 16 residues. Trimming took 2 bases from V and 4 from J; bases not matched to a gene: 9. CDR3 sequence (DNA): TGTGCCAGCAGCGTCACTAGCGGGACGGGTTGGTACGAGCAGTACTTC. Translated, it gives CASSVTSGTGWYEQYF.

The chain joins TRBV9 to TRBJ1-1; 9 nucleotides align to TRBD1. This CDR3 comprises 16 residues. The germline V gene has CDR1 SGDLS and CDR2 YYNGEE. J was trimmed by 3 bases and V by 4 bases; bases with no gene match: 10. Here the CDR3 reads CASSPGQGRYDTEAFF. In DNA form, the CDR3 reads TGTGCCAGCAGCCCGGGACAGGGTCGTTACGACACTGAAGCTTTCTTT.